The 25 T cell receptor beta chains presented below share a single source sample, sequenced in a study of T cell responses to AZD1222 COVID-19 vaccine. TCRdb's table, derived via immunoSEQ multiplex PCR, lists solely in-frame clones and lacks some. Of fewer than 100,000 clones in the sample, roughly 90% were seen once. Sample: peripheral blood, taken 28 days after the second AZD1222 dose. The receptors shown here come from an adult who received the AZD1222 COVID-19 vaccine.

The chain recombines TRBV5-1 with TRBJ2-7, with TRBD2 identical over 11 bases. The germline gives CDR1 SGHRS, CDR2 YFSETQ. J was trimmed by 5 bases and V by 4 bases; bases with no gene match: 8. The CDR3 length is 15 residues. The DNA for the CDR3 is TGCGCCAGCAGCGCAACTAGCGGGAGCTTTGACGAGCAGTACTTC. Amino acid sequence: CASSATSGSFDEQYF.

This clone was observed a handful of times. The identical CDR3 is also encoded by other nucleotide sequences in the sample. For the CDR3, the DNA is TGCGCCAGCAGCCTTAACACGAACAATGAGCAGTTCTTC. Its translation: CASSLNTNNEQFF. The chain recombines TRBV5-1 with TRBJ2-1; the D is unclear. V was clipped by 4 bases and J by 5 bases, with 10 bases between them. Germline V gene data show CDR1 as SGHRS and CDR2 as YFSETQ. The CDR3 length is 13 residues.

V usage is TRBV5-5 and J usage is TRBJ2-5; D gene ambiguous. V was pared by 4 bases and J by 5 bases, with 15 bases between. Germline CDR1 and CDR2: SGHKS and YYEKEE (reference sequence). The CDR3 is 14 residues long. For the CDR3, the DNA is TGTGCCAGCAGCCTCGGGCCTCTCGGGGAGACCCAGTACTTC. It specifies CASSLGPLGETQYF. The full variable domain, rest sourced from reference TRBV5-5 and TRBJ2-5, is DAGVTQSPTHLIKTRGQQVTLRCSPISGHKSVSWYQQVLGQGPQFIFQYYEKEERGRGNFPDRFSARQFPNYSSELNVNALLLGDSALYLCASSLGPLGETQYFGPGTRLLVL.

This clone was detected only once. In DNA form, the CDR3 reads TGTGCCAGCAGCCCCTGGGGGGAGGGAAACTACGAGCAGTACTTC. This gives the protein CASSPWGEGNYEQYF. V gene TRBV11-2 combines with J gene TRBJ2-7; 7 bases agree with TRBD2. The germline V gene encodes CDR1 SGHAT and CDR2 FQNNGV. With V trimmed by 5 bases and J by 3 bases, 10 bases remained unmatched. This CDR3 region has 15 residues. The full variable domain, in which reference TRBV11-2 and TRBJ2-7 provide the parts outside the CDR3, is EAGVAQSPRYKIIEKRQSVAFWCNPISGHATLYWYQQILGQGPKLLIQFQNNGVVDDSQLPKDRFSAERLKGVDSTLKIQPAKLEDSAVYLCASSPWGEGNYEQYFGPGTRLTVT.

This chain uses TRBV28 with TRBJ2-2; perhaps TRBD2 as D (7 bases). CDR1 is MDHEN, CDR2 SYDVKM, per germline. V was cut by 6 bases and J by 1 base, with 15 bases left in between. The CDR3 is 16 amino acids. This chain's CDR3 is CASRWGLAVNTGELFF. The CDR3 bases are TGTGCCAGCAGGTGGGGGCTAGCGGTGAACACCGGGGAGCTGTTTTTT.

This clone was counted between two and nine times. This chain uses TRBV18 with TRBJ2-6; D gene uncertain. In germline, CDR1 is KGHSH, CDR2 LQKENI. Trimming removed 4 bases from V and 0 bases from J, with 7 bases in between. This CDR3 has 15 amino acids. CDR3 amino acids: CASSLVNSGANVLTF. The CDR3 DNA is TGTGCCAGCTCACTAGTGAACTCTGGGGCCAACGTCCTGACTTTC.

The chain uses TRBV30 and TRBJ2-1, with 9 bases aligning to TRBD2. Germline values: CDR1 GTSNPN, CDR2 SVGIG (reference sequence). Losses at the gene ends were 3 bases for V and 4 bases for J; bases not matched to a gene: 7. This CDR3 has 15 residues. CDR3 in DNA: TGTGCCTGGAGCCCTCGGACTAGCGATTACAATGAGCAGTTCTTC. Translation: CAWSPRTSDYNEQFF.

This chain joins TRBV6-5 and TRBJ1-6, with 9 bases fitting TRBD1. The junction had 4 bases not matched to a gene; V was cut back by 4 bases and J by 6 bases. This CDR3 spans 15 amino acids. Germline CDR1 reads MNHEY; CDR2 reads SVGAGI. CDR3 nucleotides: TGTGCCAGCAGTTCCACGGGACAGGGTAATTCACCCCTCCACTTT. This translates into CASSSTGQGNSPLHF.

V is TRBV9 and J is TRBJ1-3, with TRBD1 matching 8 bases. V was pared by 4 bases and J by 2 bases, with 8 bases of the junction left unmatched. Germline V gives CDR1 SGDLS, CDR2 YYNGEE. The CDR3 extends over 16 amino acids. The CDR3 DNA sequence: TGTGCCAGCAGCCCGAGTCAGGGGGCGGCTGGAAACACCATATATTTT. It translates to CASSPSQGAAGNTIYF. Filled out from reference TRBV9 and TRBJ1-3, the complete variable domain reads DSGVTQTPKHLITATGQRVTLRCSPRSGDLSVYWYQQSLDQGLQFLIQYYNGEERAKGNILERFSAQQFPDLHSELNLSSLELGDSALYFCASSPSQGAAGNTIYFGEGSWLTVV.

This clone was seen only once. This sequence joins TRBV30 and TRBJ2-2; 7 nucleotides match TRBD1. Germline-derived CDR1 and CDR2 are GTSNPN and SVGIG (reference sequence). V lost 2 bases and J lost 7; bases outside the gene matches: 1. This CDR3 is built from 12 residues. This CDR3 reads CAWSRDSGELFF. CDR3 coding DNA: TGTGCCTGGAGTAGGGACAGCGGGGAGCTGTTTTTT.

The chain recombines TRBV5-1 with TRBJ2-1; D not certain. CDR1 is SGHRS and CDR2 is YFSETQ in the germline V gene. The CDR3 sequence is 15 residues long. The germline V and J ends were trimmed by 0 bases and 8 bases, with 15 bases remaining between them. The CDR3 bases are TGCGCCAGCAGCTTGGGATCCCAACAAGGTCATGAGCAGTTCTTC. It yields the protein CASSLGSQQGHEQFF. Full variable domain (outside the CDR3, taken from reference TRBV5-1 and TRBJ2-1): KAGVTQTPRYLIKTRGQQVTLSCSPISGHRSVSWYQQTPGQGLQFLFEYFSETQRNKGNFPGRFSGRQFSNSRSEMNVSTLELGDSALYLCASSLGSQQGHEQFFGPGTRLTVL.

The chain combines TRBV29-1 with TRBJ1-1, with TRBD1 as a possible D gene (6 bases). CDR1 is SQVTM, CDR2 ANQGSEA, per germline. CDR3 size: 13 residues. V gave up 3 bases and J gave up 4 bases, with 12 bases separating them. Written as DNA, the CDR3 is TGCAGCGTTGACTTAAAGGGGGGCACTGAAGCTTTCTTT. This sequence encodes CSVDLKGGTEAFF.

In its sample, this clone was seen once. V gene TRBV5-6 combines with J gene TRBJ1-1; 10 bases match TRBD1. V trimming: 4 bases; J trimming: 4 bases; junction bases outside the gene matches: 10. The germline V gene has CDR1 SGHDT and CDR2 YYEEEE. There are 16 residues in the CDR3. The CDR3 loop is CASSHTPGQGFTEAFF. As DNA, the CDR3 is TGTGCCAGCAGCCATACTCCGGGACAGGGGTTCACTGAAGCTTTCTTT. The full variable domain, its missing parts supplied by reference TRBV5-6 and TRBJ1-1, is DAGVTQSPTHLIKTRGQQVTLRCSPKSGHDTVSWYQQALGQGPQFIFQYYEEEERQRGNFPDRFSGHQFPNYSSELNVNALLLGDSALYLCASSHTPGQGFTEAFFGQGTRLTVV.

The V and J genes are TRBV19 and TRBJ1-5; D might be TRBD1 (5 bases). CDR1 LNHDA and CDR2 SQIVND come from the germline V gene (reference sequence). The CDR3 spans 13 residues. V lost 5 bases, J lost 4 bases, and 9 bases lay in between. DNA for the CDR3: TGTGCCAGTAGTGGCAGGGATAATCAGCCCCAGCATTTT. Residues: CASSGRDNQPQHF.

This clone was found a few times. The CDR3 nucleotides are TGTGCCAGCAGCGTAGATGGGGGACATCATCAGCCCCAGCATTTT. Translation gives CASSVDGGHHQPQHF. The V call is TRBV9, the J call TRBJ1-5; D possibly corresponds to TRBD1 (6 bases). V was pared by 0 bases and J by 5 bases, with 12 bases between. CDR1 is SGDLS, CDR2 YYNGEE, per germline. The CDR3 is 15 amino acids.

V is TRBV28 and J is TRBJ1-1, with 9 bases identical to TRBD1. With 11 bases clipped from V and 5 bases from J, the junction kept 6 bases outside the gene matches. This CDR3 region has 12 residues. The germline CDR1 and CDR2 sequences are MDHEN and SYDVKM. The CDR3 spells CAVKTGGTEAFF. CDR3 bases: TGTGCCGTTAAGACAGGGGGAACTGAAGCTTTCTTT.

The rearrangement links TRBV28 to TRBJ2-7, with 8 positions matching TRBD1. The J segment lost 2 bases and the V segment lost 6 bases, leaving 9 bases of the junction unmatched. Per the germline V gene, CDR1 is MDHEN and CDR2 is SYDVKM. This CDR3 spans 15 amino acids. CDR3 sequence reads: CASSPAGTGAYEQYF. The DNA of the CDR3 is TGTGCCAGCAGCCCGGCCGGGACAGGAGCCTACGAGCAGTACTTC.

CDR3: CASSLGGENSPLHF. The CDR3 coding sequence is TGTGCCAGCAGCTTAGGGGGTGAGAATTCACCCCTCCACTTT. This chain uses TRBV11-3 with TRBJ1-6; D is ambiguous. Trimming took off 1 base at V and 7 bases at J, with 8 bases between the two ends. This CDR3 is 14 amino acids long. In germline, CDR1 is SGHNT, CDR2 YENEEA.

CDR3 residues: CASSFRDRVAEQYF. The CDR3 region has the DNA TGTGCCAGCAGTTTTAGGGACAGGGTAGCCGAGCAGTACTTC. The gene calls are TRBV6-5 and TRBJ2-7, with 9 bases matching TRBD1. V was pared by 4 bases and J by 6 bases, with 7 bases of the junction left unmatched. The CDR3 loop spans 14 amino acids. Germline V lookup: CDR1 MNHEY, CDR2 SVGAGI.

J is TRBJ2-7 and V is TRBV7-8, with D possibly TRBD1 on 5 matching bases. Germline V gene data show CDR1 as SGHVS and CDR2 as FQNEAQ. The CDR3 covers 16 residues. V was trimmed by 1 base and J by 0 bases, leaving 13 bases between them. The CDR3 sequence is CASSLETVNPSYEQYF. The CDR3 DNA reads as TGTGCCAGCAGCTTAGAGACAGTAAATCCCTCCTACGAGCAGTACTTC. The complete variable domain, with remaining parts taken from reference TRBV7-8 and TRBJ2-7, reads GAGVSQSPRYKVAKRGQDVALRCDPISGHVSLFWYQQALGQGPEFLTYFQNEAQLDKSGLPSDRFFAERPEGSVSTLKIQRTQQEDSAVYLCASSLETVNPSYEQYFGPGTRLTVT.

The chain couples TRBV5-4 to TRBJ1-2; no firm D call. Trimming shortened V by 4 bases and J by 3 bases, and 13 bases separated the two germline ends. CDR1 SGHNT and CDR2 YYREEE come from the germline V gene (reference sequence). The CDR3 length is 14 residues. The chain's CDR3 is CASSPGWGDYGYTF. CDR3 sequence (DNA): TGTGCCAGCAGCCCCGGTTGGGGAGACTATGGCTACACCTTC.

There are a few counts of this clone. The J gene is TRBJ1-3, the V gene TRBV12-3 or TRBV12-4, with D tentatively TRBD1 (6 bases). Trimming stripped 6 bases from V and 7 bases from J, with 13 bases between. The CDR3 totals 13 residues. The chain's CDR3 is CASSIRGGNTIYF. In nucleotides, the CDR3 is TGTGCCAGCAGCATTAGGGGGGGGAACACCATATATTTT.

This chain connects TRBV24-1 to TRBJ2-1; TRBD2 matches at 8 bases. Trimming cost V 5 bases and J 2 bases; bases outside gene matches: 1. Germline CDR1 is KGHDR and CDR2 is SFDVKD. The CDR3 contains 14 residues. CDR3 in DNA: TGTGCCACCAGTGGAGCGGGGGCCTACAATGAGCAGTTCTTC. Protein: CATSGAGAYNEQFF.

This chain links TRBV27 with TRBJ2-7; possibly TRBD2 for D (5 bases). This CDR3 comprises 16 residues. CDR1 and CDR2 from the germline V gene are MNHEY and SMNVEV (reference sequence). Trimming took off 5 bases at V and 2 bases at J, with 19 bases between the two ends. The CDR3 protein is CASSPGAAALTYEQYF. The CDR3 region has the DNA TGTGCCAGCAGTCCCGGTGCAGCGGCCTTGACCTACGAGCAGTACTTC.

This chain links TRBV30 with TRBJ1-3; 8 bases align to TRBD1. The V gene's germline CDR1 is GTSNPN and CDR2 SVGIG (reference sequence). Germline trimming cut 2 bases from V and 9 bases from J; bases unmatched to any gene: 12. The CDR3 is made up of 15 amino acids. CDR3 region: CAWSSTGGGGITIYF. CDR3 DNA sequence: TGTGCCTGGAGTTCCACAGGGGGGGGAGGGATCACCATATATTTT.